This is a list of T cell receptor beta chains from one sample in a study of cytomegalovirus exposure and HLA in healthy donors. Only in-frame clones appear in the TCRdb table, and some are missing; sequencing was by immunoSEQ multiplex PCR. The table includes about 130,000 clones, around 77% detected once. Sequencing was carried out using PBMCs. The receptor set was obtained from a woman in her 40s in good health and CMV-seropositive. Both conserved end residues are part of each CDR3. A D gene is named only where the DNA matches it firmly. Size values are once, few and many counts, or a class for expanded clones, and some rows have none.

d_gene: TRBD2
j_gene: TRBJ2-2
abundance: -
v_gene: TRBV27
CDR3aa: CASSSLASGRGTGELFF
CDR3nt: TGTGCCAGCAGCTCTTTGGCTAGCGGGAGGGGGACCGGGGAGCTGTTTTTT

d_gene: TRBD1
j_gene: TRBJ2-5
abundance: -
v_gene: TRBV14
CDR3aa: CASSQDAGGLETQYF
CDR3nt: TGTGCCAGCAGCCAAGATGCAGGGGGCTTAGAGACCCAGTACTTC

d_gene: -
j_gene: TRBJ1-6
abundance: -
v_gene: TRBV7-9
CDR3aa: CASSLMASYNSPLHF
CDR3nt: TGTGCCAGCAGCTTAATGGCCTCCTATAATTCACCCCTCCACTTT

d_gene: TRBD2
j_gene: TRBJ2-1
abundance: few
v_gene: TRBV4-3
CDR3aa: CASRLLAAYANEQFF
CDR3nt: TGCGCCAGCAGGTTACTAGCGGCTTACGCTAATGAGCAGTTCTTC

d_gene: TRBD1
j_gene: TRBJ2-1
abundance: -
v_gene: TRBV5-4
CDR3aa: CASSLENRGREQFF
CDR3nt: TGTGCCAGCAGTTTGGAAAACAGGGGGCGGGAGCAGTTCTTC

d_gene: -
j_gene: TRBJ2-7
abundance: -
v_gene: TRBV2
CDR3aa: CASSEARTAAASYEQYF
CDR3nt: TGTGCCAGCAGTGAAGCCCGCACAGCAGCGGCCTCCTACGAGCAGTACTTC

d_gene: TRBD2
j_gene: TRBJ2-7
abundance: -
v_gene: TRBV5-1
CDR3aa: CASSFLAGVEYEQYF
CDR3nt: TGCGCCAGCAGCTTCTTAGCGGGAGTCGAATACGAGCAGTACTTC

d_gene: TRBD2
j_gene: TRBJ2-1
abundance: -
v_gene: TRBV2
CDR3aa: CASRMGLAGDPAGEQFF
CDR3nt: TGTGCCAGCAGGATGGGACTAGCGGGAGACCCCGCGGGTGAGCAGTTCTTC

d_gene: -
j_gene: TRBJ1-2
abundance: -
v_gene: TRBV30
CDR3aa: CAWSPDKSYGYTF
CDR3nt: TGTGCCTGGAGTCCAGATAAGTCCTATGGCTACACCTTC

d_gene: -
j_gene: TRBJ2-2
abundance: -
v_gene: TRBV4-2
CDR3aa: CASSQEMRTGELFF
CDR3nt: TGTGCCAGCAGCCAAGAAATGCGCACCGGGGAGCTGTTTTTT

d_gene: TRBD2
j_gene: TRBJ2-6
abundance: -
v_gene: TRBV5-1
CDR3aa: CASSLVQGGTGANVLTF
CDR3nt: TGCGCCAGCAGCTTGGTTCAGGGAGGGACTGGGGCCAACGTCCTGACTTTC

d_gene: -
j_gene: TRBJ2-7
abundance: -
v_gene: TRBV19
CDR3aa: CASSARGYEQYF
CDR3nt: TGTGCCAGTAGTGCCAGGGGATACGAGCAGTACTTC

d_gene: -
j_gene: TRBJ2-7
abundance: -
v_gene: TRBV2
CDR3aa: CASIGRGFGEQYF
CDR3nt: TGTGCCAGCATTGGCAGGGGATTCGGCGAGCAGTACTTC

d_gene: TRBD1
j_gene: TRBJ1-6
abundance: -
v_gene: TRBV30
CDR3aa: CAWSFRTGPSNSPLHF
CDR3nt: TGTGCCTGGAGTTTCCGGACAGGGCCCTCTAATTCACCCCTCCACTTT

d_gene: -
j_gene: TRBJ2-7
abundance: few
v_gene: TRBV6-1
CDR3aa: CASSDVGGGSVPEQYF
CDR3nt: TGTGCCAGCAGTGATGTTGGGGGCGGGTCGGTCCCCGAGCAGTACTTC

d_gene: TRBD1
j_gene: TRBJ2-4
abundance: -
v_gene: TRBV9
CDR3aa: CASSVDGTGDIQYF
CDR3nt: TGTGCCAGCAGCGTAGATGGGACAGGGGACATTCAGTACTTC

d_gene: TRBD2
j_gene: TRBJ2-5
abundance: few
v_gene: TRBV4-1
CDR3aa: CASSQFASGSAGETQYF
CDR3nt: TGCGCCAGCAGCCAATTTGCTAGCGGGAGTGCGGGAGAGACCCAGTACTTC